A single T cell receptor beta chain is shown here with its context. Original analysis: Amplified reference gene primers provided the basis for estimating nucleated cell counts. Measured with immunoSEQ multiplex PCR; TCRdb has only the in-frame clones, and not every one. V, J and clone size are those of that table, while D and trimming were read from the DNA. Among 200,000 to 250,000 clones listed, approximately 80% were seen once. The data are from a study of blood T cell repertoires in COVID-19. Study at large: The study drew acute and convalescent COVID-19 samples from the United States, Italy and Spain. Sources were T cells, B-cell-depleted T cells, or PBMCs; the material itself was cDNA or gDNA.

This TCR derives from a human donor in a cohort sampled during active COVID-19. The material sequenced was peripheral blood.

In DNA form, the CDR3 reads TGTGCCAGCAGCTCTGGGTTGGGAGCCTACGAGCAGTACTTC. Amino acids: CASSSGLGAYEQYF. The chain carries TRBV7-2 and TRBJ2-7; D perhaps matches TRBD2 (5 bases). Germline V CDR1 and CDR2: SGHTA, FQGNSA. Trimming stripped 4 bases from V and 2 bases from J, with 12 bases between. This CDR3 is built from 14 residues.